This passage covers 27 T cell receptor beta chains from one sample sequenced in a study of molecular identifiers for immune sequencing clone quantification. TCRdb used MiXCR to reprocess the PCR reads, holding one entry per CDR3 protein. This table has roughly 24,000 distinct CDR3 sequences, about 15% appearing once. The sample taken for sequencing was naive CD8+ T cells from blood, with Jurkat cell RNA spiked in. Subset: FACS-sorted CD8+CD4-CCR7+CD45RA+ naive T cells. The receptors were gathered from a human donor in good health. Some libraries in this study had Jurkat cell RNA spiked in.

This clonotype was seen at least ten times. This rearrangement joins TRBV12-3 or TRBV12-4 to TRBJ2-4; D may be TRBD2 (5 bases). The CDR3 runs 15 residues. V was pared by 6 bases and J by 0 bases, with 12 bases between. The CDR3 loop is CASRPEGLAKNIQYF. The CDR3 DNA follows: TGTGCCAGCAGACCAGAGGGCCTAGCCAAAAACATTCAGTACTTC.

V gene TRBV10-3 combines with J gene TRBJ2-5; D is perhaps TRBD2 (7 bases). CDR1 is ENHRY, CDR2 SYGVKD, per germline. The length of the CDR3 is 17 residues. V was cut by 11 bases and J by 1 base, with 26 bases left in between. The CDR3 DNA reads TGTGCCGTCGGCGGGACGGGGGGCCCAAGCCCCCAAGAGACCCAGTACTTC. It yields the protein CAVGGTGGPSPQETQYF.

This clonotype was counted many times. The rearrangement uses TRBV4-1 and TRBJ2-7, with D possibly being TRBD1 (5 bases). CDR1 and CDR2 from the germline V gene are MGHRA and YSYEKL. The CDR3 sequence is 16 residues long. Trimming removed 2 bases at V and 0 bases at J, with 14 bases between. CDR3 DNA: TGCGCCAGCAGCCAAAGAGACGACAGAGCCTCCTACGAGCAGTACTTC. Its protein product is CASSQRDDRASYEQYF.

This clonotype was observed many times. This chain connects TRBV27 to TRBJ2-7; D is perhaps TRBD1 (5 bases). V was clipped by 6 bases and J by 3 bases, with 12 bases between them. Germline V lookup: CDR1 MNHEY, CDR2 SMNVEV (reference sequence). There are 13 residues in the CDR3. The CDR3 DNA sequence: TGTGCCAGCAGAGCTTGGGGCAACTACGAGCAGTACTTC. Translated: CASRAWGNYEQYF.

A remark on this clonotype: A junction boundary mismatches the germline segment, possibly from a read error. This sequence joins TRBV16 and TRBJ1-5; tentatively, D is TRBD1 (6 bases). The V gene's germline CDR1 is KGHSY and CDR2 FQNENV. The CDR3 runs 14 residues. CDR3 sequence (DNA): TGTGCCAGCAGCCAGGGGGCCCTCAATCAGCCCCAGCATTTC. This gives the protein CASSQGALNQPQHF.

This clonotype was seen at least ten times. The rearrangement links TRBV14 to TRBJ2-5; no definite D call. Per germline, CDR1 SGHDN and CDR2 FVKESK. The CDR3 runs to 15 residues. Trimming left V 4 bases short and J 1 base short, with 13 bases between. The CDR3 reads CASSPGVTVQETQYF. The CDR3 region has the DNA TGTGCCAGCAGCCCCGGAGTGACCGTCCAAGAGACCCAGTACTTC.

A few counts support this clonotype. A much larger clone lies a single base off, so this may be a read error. The CDR3 nucleotides are TGTGCCAGCAGTTTAGTTCAACAGCCACCTGAGGATACGCAGTATTTT. Protein: CASSLVQQPPEDTQYF. The V gene is TRBV12-3 or TRBV12-4, the J gene TRBJ2-3, with D hard to call. This CDR3 is 16 amino acids long. V lost 1 base, J lost 6 bases, and 17 bases lay in between.

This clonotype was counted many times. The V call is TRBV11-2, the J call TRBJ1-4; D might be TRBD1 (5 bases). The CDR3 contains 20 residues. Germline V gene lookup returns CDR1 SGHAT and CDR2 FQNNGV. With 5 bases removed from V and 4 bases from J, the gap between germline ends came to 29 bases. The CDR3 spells CASSLSQLHRSQSLNEKLFF. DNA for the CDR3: TGTGCCAGCAGCCTCAGCCAGCTCCACAGGAGCCAATCCCTTAATGAAAAACTGTTTTTT. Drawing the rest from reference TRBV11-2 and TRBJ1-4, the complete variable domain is EAGVAQSPRYKIIEKRQSVAFWCNPISGHATLYWYQQILGQGPKLLIQFQNNGVVDDSQLPKDRFSAERLKGVDSTLKIQPAKLEDSAVYLCASSLSQLHRSQSLNEKLFFGSGTQLSVL.

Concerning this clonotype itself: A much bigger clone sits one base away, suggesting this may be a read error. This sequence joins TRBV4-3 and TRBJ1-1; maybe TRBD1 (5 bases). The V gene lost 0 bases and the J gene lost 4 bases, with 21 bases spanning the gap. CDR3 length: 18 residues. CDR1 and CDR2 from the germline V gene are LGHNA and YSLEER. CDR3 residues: CASSQDGAGNDLSTEAFF. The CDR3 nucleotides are TGCGCCAGCAGCCAAGATGGGGCGGGAAACGACTTGAGCACTGAAGCTTTCTTT.

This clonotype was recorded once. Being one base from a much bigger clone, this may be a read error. As DNA, the CDR3 is TGCAGCGTTGAAGGCCTGGGGCATAGCTACGAGCAGTACTTC. Encoded protein: CSVEGLGHSYEQYF. This chain joins TRBV29-1 and TRBJ2-7, with a possible D match to TRBD1 (5 bases). CDR3 size: 14 residues. Germline V lookup: CDR1 SQVTM, CDR2 ANQGSEA. Trimming took 1 base from V and 3 from J, leaving 13 bases between them.

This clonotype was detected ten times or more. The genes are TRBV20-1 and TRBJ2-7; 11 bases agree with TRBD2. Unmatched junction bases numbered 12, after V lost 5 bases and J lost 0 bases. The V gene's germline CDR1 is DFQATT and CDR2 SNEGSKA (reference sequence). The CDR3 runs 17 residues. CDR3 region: CSAAGLAGVLSSYEQYF. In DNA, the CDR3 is TGCAGTGCTGCCGGACTAGCGGGCGTCCTCAGCTCCTACGAGCAGTACTTC.

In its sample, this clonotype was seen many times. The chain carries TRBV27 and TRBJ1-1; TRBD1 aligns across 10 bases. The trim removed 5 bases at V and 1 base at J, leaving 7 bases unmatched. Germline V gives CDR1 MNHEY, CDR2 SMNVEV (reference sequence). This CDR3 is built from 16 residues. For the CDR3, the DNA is TGTGCCAGCAGTCTCCGACAGGGGGCTGAGAACACTGAAGCTTTCTTT. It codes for CASSLRQGAENTEAFF.

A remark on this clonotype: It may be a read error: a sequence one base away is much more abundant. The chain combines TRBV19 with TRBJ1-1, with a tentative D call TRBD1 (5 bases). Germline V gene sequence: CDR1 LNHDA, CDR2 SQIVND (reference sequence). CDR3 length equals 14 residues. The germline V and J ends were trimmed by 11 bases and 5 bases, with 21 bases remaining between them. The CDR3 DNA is TGTGCCGGTATCCCAGGGACCCAATATACTGAAGCTTTCTTT. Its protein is CAGIPGTQYTEAFF.

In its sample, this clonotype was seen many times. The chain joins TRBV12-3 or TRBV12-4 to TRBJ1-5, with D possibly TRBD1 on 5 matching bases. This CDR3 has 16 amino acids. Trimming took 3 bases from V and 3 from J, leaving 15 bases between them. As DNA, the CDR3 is TGTGCCAGCAGTTTTTCGGTTGGGGGTTTCAATCAGCCCCAGCATTTT. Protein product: CASSFSVGGFNQPQHF.

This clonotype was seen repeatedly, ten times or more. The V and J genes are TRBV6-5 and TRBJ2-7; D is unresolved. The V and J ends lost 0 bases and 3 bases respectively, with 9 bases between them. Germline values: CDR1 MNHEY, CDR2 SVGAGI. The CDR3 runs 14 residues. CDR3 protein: CASSYSLGNYEQYF. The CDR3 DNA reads TGTGCCAGCAGTTACTCGCTGGGAAACTACGAGCAGTACTTC.

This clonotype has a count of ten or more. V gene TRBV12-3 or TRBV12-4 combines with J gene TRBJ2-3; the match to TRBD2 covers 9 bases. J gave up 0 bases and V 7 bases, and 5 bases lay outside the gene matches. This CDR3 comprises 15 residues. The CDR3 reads CASKGLAGSTDTQYF. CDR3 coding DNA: TGTGCCAGCAAGGGACTAGCAGGCAGCACAGATACGCAGTATTTT.

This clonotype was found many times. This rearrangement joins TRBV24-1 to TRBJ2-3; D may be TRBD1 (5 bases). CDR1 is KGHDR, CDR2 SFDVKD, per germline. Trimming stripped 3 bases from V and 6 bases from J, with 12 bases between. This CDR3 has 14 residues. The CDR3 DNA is TGTGCCACCAGTGATGGGGCCAACTGGGATACGCAGTATTTT. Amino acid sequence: CATSDGANWDTQYF.

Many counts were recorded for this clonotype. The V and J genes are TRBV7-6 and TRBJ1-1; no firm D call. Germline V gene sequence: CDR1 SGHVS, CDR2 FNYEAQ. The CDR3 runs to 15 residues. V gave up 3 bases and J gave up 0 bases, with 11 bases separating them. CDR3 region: CASSLVRDLNTEAFF. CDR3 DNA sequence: TGTGCCAGCAGCTTGGTTAGAGATTTGAACACTGAAGCTTTCTTT.

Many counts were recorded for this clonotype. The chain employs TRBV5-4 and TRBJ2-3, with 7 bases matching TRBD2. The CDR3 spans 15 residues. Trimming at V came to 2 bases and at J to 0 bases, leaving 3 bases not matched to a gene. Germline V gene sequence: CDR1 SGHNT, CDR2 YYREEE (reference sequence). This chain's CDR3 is CASSFGGSSTDTQYF. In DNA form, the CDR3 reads TGTGCCAGCAGCTTCGGCGGGAGCAGCACAGATACGCAGTATTTT. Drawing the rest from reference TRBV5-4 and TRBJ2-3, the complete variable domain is ETGVTQSPTHLIKTRGQQVTLRCSSQSGHNTVSWYQQALGQGPQFIFQYYREEENGRGNFPPRFSGLQFPNYSSELNVNALELDDSALYLCASSFGGSSTDTQYFGPGTRLTVL.

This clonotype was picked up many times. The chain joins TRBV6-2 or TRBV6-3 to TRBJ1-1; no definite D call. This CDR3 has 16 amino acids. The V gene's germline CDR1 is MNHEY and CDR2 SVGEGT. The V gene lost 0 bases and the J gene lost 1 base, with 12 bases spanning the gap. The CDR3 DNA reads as TGTGCCAGCAGTTACTCGACTCTGCGGAGGAACACTGAAGCTTTCTTT. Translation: CASSYSTLRRNTEAFF.

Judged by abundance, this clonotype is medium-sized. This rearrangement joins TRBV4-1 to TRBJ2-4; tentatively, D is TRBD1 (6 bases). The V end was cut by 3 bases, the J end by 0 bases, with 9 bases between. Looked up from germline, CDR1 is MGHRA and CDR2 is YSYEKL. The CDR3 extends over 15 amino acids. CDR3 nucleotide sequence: TGCGCCAGCAGCCACGGACAGTCAGCCAAAAACATTCAGTACTTC. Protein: CASSHGQSAKNIQYF.

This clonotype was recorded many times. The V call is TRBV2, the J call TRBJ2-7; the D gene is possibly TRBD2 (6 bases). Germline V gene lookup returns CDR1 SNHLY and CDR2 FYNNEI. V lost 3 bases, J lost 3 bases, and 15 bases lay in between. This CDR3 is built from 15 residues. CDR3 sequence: CASSEFAGSGYEQYF. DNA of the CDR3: TGTGCCAGCAGTGAGTTTGCGGGGAGCGGCTACGAGCAGTACTTC.

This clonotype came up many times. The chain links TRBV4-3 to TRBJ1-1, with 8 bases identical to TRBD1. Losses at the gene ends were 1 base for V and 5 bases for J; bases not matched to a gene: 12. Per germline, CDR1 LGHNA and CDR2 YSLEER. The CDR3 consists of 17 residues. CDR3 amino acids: CASSQAGPGQGATEAFF. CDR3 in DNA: TGCGCCAGCAGCCAAGCTGGTCCCGGGCAGGGGGCGACTGAAGCTTTCTTT.

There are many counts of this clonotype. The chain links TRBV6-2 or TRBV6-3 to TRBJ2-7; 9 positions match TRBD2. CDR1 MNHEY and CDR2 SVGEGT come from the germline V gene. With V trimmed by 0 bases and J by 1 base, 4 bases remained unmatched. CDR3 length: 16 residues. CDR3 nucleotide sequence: TGTGCCAGCAGTTACTCGAAGCTAGCGGGGTCCTACGAGCAGTACTTC. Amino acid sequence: CASSYSKLAGSYEQYF.

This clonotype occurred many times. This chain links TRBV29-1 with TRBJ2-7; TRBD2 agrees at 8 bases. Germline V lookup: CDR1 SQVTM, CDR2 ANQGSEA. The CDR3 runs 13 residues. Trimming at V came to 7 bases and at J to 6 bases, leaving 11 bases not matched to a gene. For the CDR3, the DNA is TGCAGCGCCCACGTAGCGGGAATGGGCGAGCAGTACTTC. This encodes CSAHVAGMGEQYF.

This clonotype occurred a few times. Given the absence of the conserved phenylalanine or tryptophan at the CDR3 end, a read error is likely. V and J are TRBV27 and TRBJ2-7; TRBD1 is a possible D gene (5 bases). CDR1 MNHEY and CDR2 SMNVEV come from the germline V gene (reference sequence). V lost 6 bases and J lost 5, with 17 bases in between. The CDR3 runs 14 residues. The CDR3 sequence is CASRPGLGPDEQYL. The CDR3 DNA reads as TGTGCCAGCAGACCCGGGTTGGGGCCAGACGAGCAGTACCTC.

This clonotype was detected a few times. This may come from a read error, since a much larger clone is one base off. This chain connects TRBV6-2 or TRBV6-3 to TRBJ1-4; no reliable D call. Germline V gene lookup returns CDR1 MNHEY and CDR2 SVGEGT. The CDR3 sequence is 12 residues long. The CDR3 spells CASRGGNGKLFF. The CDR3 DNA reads TGTGCCAGCAGAGGAGGGAATGGAAAACTGTTTTTT.